This T cell receptor beta chain was retrieved from a study of cytomegalovirus exposure and HLA in healthy donors. V was clipped by 5 bases and J by 1 base, with 8 bases between them. The germline V gene has CDR1 MNHEY and CDR2 SVGAGI. The CDR3 covers 13 residues. The PCR was carried out with 60 Vbeta primers and 13 Jbeta primers. Produced via immunoSEQ multiplex PCR; TCRdb's table is partial and in-frame only. The table has about 120,000 clones, roughly 87% seen once. The source material was PBMCs. The V call is TRBV6-5, the J call TRBJ1-1, with unresolved D. This clonotype originated in a woman aged 18-29 years in good health and CMV-seronegative. The chain's CDR3 is CASSQAGNTEAFF. The CDR3 nucleotides read TGTGCCAGCAGTCAAGCGGGGAACACTGAAGCTTTCTTT.